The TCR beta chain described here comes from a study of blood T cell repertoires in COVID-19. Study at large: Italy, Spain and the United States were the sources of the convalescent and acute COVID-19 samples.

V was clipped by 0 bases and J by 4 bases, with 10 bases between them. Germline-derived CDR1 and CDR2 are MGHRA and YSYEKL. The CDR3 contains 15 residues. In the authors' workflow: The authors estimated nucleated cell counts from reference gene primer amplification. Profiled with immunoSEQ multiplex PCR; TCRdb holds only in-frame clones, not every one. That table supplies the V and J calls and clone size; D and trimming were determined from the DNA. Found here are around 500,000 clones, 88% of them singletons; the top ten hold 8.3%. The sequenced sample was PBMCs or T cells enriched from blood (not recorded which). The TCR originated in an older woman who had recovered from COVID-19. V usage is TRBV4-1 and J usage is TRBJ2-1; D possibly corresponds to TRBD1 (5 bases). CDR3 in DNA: TGCGCCAGCAGCCAAGAAGGGCGACAGTACAATGAGCAGTTCTTC. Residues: CASSQEGRQYNEQFF.